The T cell receptor (beta chain) described here comes from a study of CD8 T cells in ankylosing spondylitis. Whole-study findings and limits: For ankylosing spondylitis blood, a TCR beta motif of seven to nine highly homologous variants appeared characteristic. Existing reports had already noted some motif variants in reactive arthritis synovial fluid and blood. Peripheral blood held disease-linked clones only at relatively low frequency, and these were CD8+.

Trimming took 8 bases from V and 8 from J; bases not matched to a gene: 12. Germline loops: CDR1 MNHNS, CDR2 SASEGT. This CDR3 spans 14 amino acids. For TCR beta, libraries came from quantitative 5'-RACE with molecular barcodes. One entry per CDR3 protein, called by TCRdb with MiXCR from the 5' RACE reads. The table shows roughly 230,000 distinct CDR3 sequences, with roughly 18% occurring only once. This clonotype showed up just a few times. Its specificity is not known. The sequenced sample consisted of blood, either unsorted or a sorted T cell fraction (not recorded which). The clonotype comes from a male donor with ankylosing spondylitis or in good health (not recorded which). V gene TRBV6-1 combines with J gene TRBJ2-1; 7 bases are shared with TRBD2. For the CDR3, the DNA is TGTGCCAGCGGGCGACTAGACGCGGGGGATGAGCAGTTCTTC. Amino acid sequence: CASGRLDAGDEQFF.